This T cell receptor beta chain emerged from a study of neurological immune-mediated disorders. Many counts were recorded for this clonotype. As yet, its antigen is unknown. Regarding time point: longitudinal time-point 3. Sequencing runs each yielded over 200 million TCR-beta sequences from 15-18 subjects. TCRdb redid the calling of the 5' RACE reads with MiXCR, one entry per CDR3 protein. The table shows more than 40,000 distinct CDR3 sequences, with about 12% occurring only once. V gave up 0 bases and J gave up 6 bases, with 7 bases separating them. Looked up from germline, CDR1 is SGHRS and CDR2 is YFSETQ. This CDR3 contains 13 residues. Study observations and caveats: The absence of any CDR3 amino acid sequence shared by expanded clones across subjects suggests that repertoires were private in all groups.

V is TRBV5-1 and J is TRBJ2-4, with a possible D match to TRBD1 (5 bases). The receptor's source is a male donor with HTLV-1-associated myelopathy (HAM/TSP). Specimen: PBMCs. CDR3 protein: CASSLGQTNIQYF. In nucleotides, the CDR3 is TGCGCCAGCAGCTTGGGACAGACAAACATTCAGTACTTC.